This is a list of T cell receptor beta chains from one sample in a study of blood T cells in healthy people across ages. TCRdb reprocessed the 5' RACE reads with MiXCR, giving one entry per CDR3 protein. Among 650,000 to 950,000 distinct CDR3 sequences listed, under 55% were seen once. Source material: blood. All receptors derive from a man in his 60s in good health. Each CDR3 is given with its conserved first and last residue. Each record gives: V gene, D gene, clone size, J gene, CDR3 protein, CDR3 DNA. The D gene is left open where the match is weak. Clone size is stated in some rows and not others, as once, few, many or a class when expanded.

TRBV7-2,TRBD1,NA,TRBJ2-1,CASSPRTGGSSYNEQFF,TGTGCCAGCAGCCCGCGGACAGGGGGTTCCTCCTACAATGAGCAGTTCTTC
TRBV4-3,TRBD2,NA,TRBJ2-5,CASSQDWRGSETQYF,TGCGCCAGCAGCCAAGATTGGCGGGGGAGTGAGACCCAGTACTTC
TRBV19,TRBD1,once,TRBJ1-6,CASRIQGHGSPLHF,TGTGCCAGTAGAATACAGGGGCACGGTTCACCCCTCCACTTT
TRBV7-2,NA,many,TRBJ2-7,CASSLVGGAYEQYF,TGTGCCAGCAGCTTAGTAGGGGGGGCCTACGAGCAGTACTTC
TRBV30,TRBD2,NA,TRBJ2-7,CAWSSRGGYEQYF,TGTGCCTGGAGTTCTCGGGGGGGCTACGAGCAGTACTTC
TRBV20-1,NA,NA,TRBJ2-7,CSARQGRTYEQYF,TGCAGTGCTAGACAAGGACGGACCTACGAGCAGTACTTC
TRBV9,NA,NA,TRBJ2-1,CASSVRGGGSYNEQFF,TGTGCCAGCAGCGTACGAGGGGGGGGCTCCTACAATGAGCAGTTCTTC
TRBV5-1,TRBD1,many,TRBJ1-5,CASSLGTGSGNQPQHF,TGCGCCAGCAGCCTGGGGACAGGGTCTGGCAATCAGCCCCAGCATTTT
TRBV29-1,NA,many,TRBJ2-7,CSVQDYEQYF,TGCAGCGTTCAAGACTACGAGCAGTACTTC
TRBV2,NA,NA,TRBJ1-5,CASSETRTNQPQHF,TGTGCCAGCAGTGAGACACGTACCAATCAGCCCCAGCATTTT
TRBV9,TRBD2,few,TRBJ2-1,CASSVTAGSFNEQFF,TGTGCCAGCAGCGTAACAGCGGGGAGCTTCAATGAGCAGTTCTTC
TRBV12-3/TRBV12-4,NA,NA,TRBJ1-1,CASSLPLGTAEAFF,TGTGCCAGCAGTTTACCCCTTGGGACTGCCGAAGCTTTCTTT
TRBV6-1,TRBD1,NA,TRBJ2-3,CASSPWTGGEGSDTQYF,TGTGCCAGCAGTCCTTGGACAGGGGGGGAGGGATCAGATACGCAGTATTTT
TRBV15,NA,few,TRBJ2-7,CATSAGSIRSYEQYF,TGTGCCACCAGCGCAGGGTCCATTCGATCCTACGAGCAGTACTTC
TRBV3-1,TRBD1,NA,TRBJ1-1,CASSQTQGGTEAFF,TGTGCCAGCAGCCAGACACAGGGGGGGACTGAAGCTTTCTTT
TRBV7-2,TRBD2,NA,TRBJ2-3,CASQPGGGIDTQYF,TGTGCCAGTCAACCGGGGGGGGGCATAGATACGCAGTATTTT
TRBV4-3,TRBD2,many,TRBJ2-7,CASSQVGGTSPYEQYF,TGCGCCAGCAGCCAAGTGGGGGGGACTTCTCCCTACGAGCAGTACTTC
TRBV11-2,TRBD1,NA,TRBJ2-5,CASSLVTLTGGPTQYF,TGTGCCAGCAGCTTAGTGACTCTGACAGGGGGTCCGACCCAGTACTTC
TRBV7-9,TRBD1,few,TRBJ1-5,CASSDDRQGMNQPQHF,TGTGCCAGCAGCGACGATCGACAGGGGATGAATCAGCCCCAGCATTTT
TRBV2,TRBD1,NA,TRBJ1-5,CASNDRGPQHF,TGTGCCAGCAACGACAGGGGGCCCCAGCATTTT
TRBV5-1,NA,NA,TRBJ2-3,CASSTGLMGDTRYF,TGCGCCAGCAGCACGGGCCTCATGGGAGATACGCGGTATTTT
TRBV27,NA,few,TRBJ2-7,CASSLKAGHSYEQYF,TGTGCCAGCAGTTTAAAGGCGGGGCACTCCTACGAGCAGTACTTC
TRBV5-1,NA,NA,TRBJ1-1,CAGSLDGVRTEAFF,TGCGCCGGCAGCTTGGATGGGGTTCGAACTGAAGCTTTCTTT